This T cell receptor (beta chain) was obtained from a study of T-cell memory formation after mild COVID-19. Background on the study: TCR clusters mostly belonged to single donors. Regarding the study as a whole: CM and EM subsets held most contracting CD4+ clones; EMRA held CD8+ ones.

At least ten counts were recorded for this clonotype. The antigen is unknown. Constant-segment primers were used for 5'RACE, and the resulting TCR alpha and TCR beta cDNA libraries carried sample barcodes and UMIs. Using its own MiXCR run on the 5' RACE reads, TCRdb lists one record per CDR3 protein. The sample lists about 170,000 distinct CDR3 sequences; roughly 13% were seen once. Germline V gene lookup returns CDR1 SGHVS and CDR2 FNYEAQ. V gave up 5 bases and J gave up 2 bases; unmatched junction bases: 4. The CDR3 has 14 residues. Sequencing was carried out using PBMCs or a T cell subset sorted from them (not recorded which). The chain links TRBV7-6 to TRBJ2-3, with 7 bases matching TRBD2. The TCR was taken from a man aged 18 to 35 who had mild COVID-19 (a few samples of this study predate the infection). Cell type and time point are not known. Written as DNA, the CDR3 is TGTGCCAGCAGCCCAGCGGGGAACACAGATACGCAGTATTTT. This codes for CASSPAGNTDTQYF.